Listed here are 21 T cell receptor beta chains from one sample, sequenced in a study of shared clonotypes between healthy human individuals. Generated by immunoSEQ multiplex PCR, the TCRdb table keeps only in-frame clones and is missing some. The repertoire includes some 2,500,000 clones, 80% to 95% of them detected once, and 0.36% sits in the top ten. Specimen: naive CD4+ T cells from PBMCs. Subset: CD45RA+ positively selected. All receptors come from a man between 18 and 35 years old in good health. Some clones in this sample may be carry-over from other donors' samples.

This sequence joins TRBV7-9 and TRBJ1-1; D gene ambiguous. CDR3 length equals 13 residues. V was trimmed by 4 bases and J by 6 bases, leaving 12 bases between them. Per the germline V gene, CDR1 is SEHNR and CDR2 is FQNEAQ (reference sequence). This CDR3 reads CASSYDGRSEAFF. Here the CDR3 DNA reads TGTGCCAGCAGCTACGATGGGCGATCTGAAGCTTTCTTT.

V gene TRBV5-1 combines with J gene TRBJ1-1, with D hard to call. Trimming stripped 0 bases from V and 0 bases from J, with 12 bases between. This CDR3 spans 16 amino acids. The germline V gene encodes CDR1 SGHRS and CDR2 YFSETQ. The CDR3 region has the DNA TGCGCCAGCAGCTTGGCCATCTCTCCCATGAACACTGAAGCTTTCTTT. Residues: CASSLAISPMNTEAFF.

V gene TRBV19 combines with J gene TRBJ1-2; D remains unclear. The CDR3 runs to 15 residues. CDR1 and CDR2 from the germline V gene are LNHDA and SQIVND (reference sequence). Trimming removed 5 bases at V and 2 bases at J, with 15 bases between. The CDR3 DNA is TGTGCCAGTAGTGGAATGGGGTACCGAAACTATGGCTACACCTTC. Translation: CASSGMGYRNYGYTF.

This clone turned up a few times. This chain links TRBV5-1 with TRBJ1-1; D may be TRBD1 (6 bases). V was pared by 0 bases and J by 7 bases, with 13 bases between. CDR3 size: 14 residues. Germline V gives CDR1 SGHRS, CDR2 YFSETQ. The CDR3 spells CASSLDYRENEAFF. The CDR3 region has the DNA TGCGCCAGCAGCTTGGACTACAGGGAAAATGAAGCTTTCTTT.

The rearrangement joins TRBV28 to TRBJ2-4, with a tentative D call TRBD1 (6 bases). Trimming removed 10 bases from V and 12 bases from J, with 16 bases in between. The CDR3 runs to 11 residues. Per the germline V gene, CDR1 is MDHEN and CDR2 is SYDVKM. CDR3 region: CATKGDTYQYF. CDR3 DNA sequence: TGTGCCACCAAAGGGGACACCTATCAGTACTTC.

The genes are TRBV5-1 and TRBJ2-1; D uncertain. CDR3 size: 17 residues. Trimming removed 4 bases at V and 1 base at J, with 18 bases between. The germline gives CDR1 SGHRS, CDR2 YFSETQ. The CDR3 loop is CASSPNLQVMSYNEQFF. CDR3 DNA sequence: TGCGCCAGCAGCCCGAACTTACAAGTTATGTCCTACAATGAGCAGTTCTTC. Full variable domain (missing parts from reference TRBV5-1 and TRBJ2-1): KAGVTQTPRYLIKTRGQQVTLSCSPISGHRSVSWYQQTPGQGLQFLFEYFSETQRNKGNFPGRFSGRQFSNSRSEMNVSTLELGDSALYLCASSPNLQVMSYNEQFFGPGTRLTVL.

The chain combines TRBV6-5 with TRBJ1-2; no reliable D call. Trimming removed 2 bases from V and 7 bases from J, with 11 bases in between. Germline CDR1 MNHEY, CDR2 SVGAGI. The CDR3 length is 13 residues. Written as DNA, the CDR3 is TGTGCCAGCAGTTACCGGCAACAGAGTGGCTACACCTTC. Its protein is CASSYRQQSGYTF.

This clone was observed a handful of times. This sample also contains other DNA sequences that code for the same CDR3. The rearrangement joins TRBV28 to TRBJ1-2, with D unresolved. V was shortened by 3 bases and J by 5 bases, with 7 bases between the two germline ends. This CDR3 comprises 12 residues. Germline V CDR1 and CDR2: MDHEN, SYDVKM. CDR3 loop: CASSLRRYGYTF. The CDR3 coding sequence is TGTGCCAGCAGTTTGAGGCGGTATGGCTACACCTTC.

This chain connects TRBV11-2 to TRBJ2-1, with 12 bases fitting TRBD2. The V gene end was trimmed by 3 bases and the J gene end by 8 bases; junction bases not matched to a gene: 5. CDR1 and CDR2 from the germline V gene are SGHAT and FQNNGV. CDR3 size: 15 residues. The CDR3, as DNA: TGTGCCAGCAGCTTCGGGACTAGCGGGTTCTATGAGCAGTTCTTC. Protein product: CASSFGTSGFYEQFF.

The chain uses TRBV7-2 and TRBJ2-4; 8 bases match TRBD1. CDR1 is SGHTA and CDR2 is FQGNSA in the germline V gene. V trimming: 4 bases; J trimming: 2 bases; junction bases outside the gene matches: 16. The length of the CDR3 is 19 residues. The CDR3 DNA reads as TGTGCCAGCAGCTCAAATCCCGCGGTAGGACAGGGTACCAAAAACATTCAGTACTTC. It translates to CASSSNPAVGQGTKNIQYF.

The chain is built from TRBV27 and TRBJ2-1; possibly TRBD1 or TRBD2 for D (6 bases each). Germline V CDR1 and CDR2: MNHEY, SMNVEV (reference sequence). This CDR3 contains 17 residues. V lost 1 base and J lost 6, with 19 bases in between. Written as DNA, the CDR3 is TGTGCCAGCAGTTTATATAGGAGCGGCGGAGGGGGCAATGAGCAGTTCTTC. Translation: CASSLYRSGGGGNEQFF.

The V gene is TRBV19, the J gene TRBJ2-7; a possible D gene is TRBD2 (6 bases). From germline, CDR1 is LNHDA and CDR2 SQIVND (reference sequence). The CDR3 length is 17 residues. The germline V and J ends were trimmed by 4 bases and 5 bases, with 24 bases remaining between them. The CDR3 sequence: CASSTKYSARERDEQYF. As DNA, the CDR3 is TGTGCCAGTAGTACAAAATACAGCGCTCGGGAGCGGGACGAGCAGTACTTC.

This chain connects TRBV10-3 to TRBJ2-7; D perhaps matches TRBD1 (6 bases). This CDR3 contains 15 residues. The germline V and J ends were trimmed by 3 bases and 4 bases, with 16 bases remaining between them. Germline CDR1 ENHRY, CDR2 SYGVKD. The CDR3 DNA follows: TGTGCCATCAGTGAATCTAAGGGCAGGGGATACGAGCAGTACTTC. Its translation: CAISESKGRGYEQYF.

This rearrangement joins TRBV15 to TRBJ1-5; D gene uncertain. Trimming shortened V by 1 base and J by 0 bases, and 7 bases separated the two germline ends. CDR1 is LNHNV and CDR2 is YYDKDF in the germline V gene (reference sequence). This CDR3 comprises 15 residues. The CDR3 DNA is TGTGCCACCAGCAGAGGAGCCAGTAGCAATCAGCCCCAGCATTTT. Translation gives CATSRGASSNQPQHF.

This sequence joins TRBV28 and TRBJ1-5; no reliable D call. V was cut by 4 bases and J by 2 bases, with 12 bases left in between. CDR1 and CDR2 (germline): MDHEN, SYDVKM. This CDR3 has 15 residues. The DNA for the CDR3 is TGTGCCAGCAGTTCCCGGGGATCGGGCAATCAGCCCCAGCATTTT. It specifies CASSSRGSGNQPQHF.

The DNA of the CDR3 is TGTGCCAGCAGCTTGGCGGGCAGGGGGGACTATGGCTACACCTTC. This encodes CASSLAGRGDYGYTF. The V call is TRBV5-4, the J call TRBJ1-2; 7 bases map to TRBD1. Germline CDR1 SGHNT, CDR2 YYREEE (reference sequence). Germline trimming cut 0 bases from V and 3 bases from J; bases unmatched to any gene: 5. The CDR3 has 15 residues.

This clone was recorded only once. V is TRBV6-5 and J is TRBJ1-2; D gene unclear. CDR1 MNHEY and CDR2 SVGAGI come from the germline V gene. This CDR3 is 13 amino acids long. Trimming stripped 9 bases from V and 4 bases from J, with 15 bases between. CDR3 protein: CASTSHPTYGYTF. The DNA of the CDR3 is TGTGCCAGTACCTCTCACCCGACCTATGGCTACACCTTC.

This clone was found once. The chain combines TRBV19 with TRBJ2-7; perhaps TRBD1 as D (6 bases). Germline V gives CDR1 LNHDA, CDR2 SQIVND (reference sequence). The CDR3 length is 14 residues. Trimming removed 5 bases from V and 5 bases from J, with 16 bases in between. The CDR3 reads CASSSGSRQDEQYF. Written as DNA, the CDR3 is TGTGCCAGTAGTTCGGGTTCTAGACAGGACGAGCAGTACTTC.

V and J are TRBV30 and TRBJ1-5; D is uncertain. The CDR3 totals 14 residues. Germline assignment: CDR1 GTSNPN and CDR2 SVGIG (reference sequence). V shed 0 bases and J shed 7 bases, with 13 bases lying between them. Written as DNA, the CDR3 is TGTGCCTGGAGTGTAGAGGGTATCGGACAGCCCCAGCATTTT. It is translated as CAWSVEGIGQPQHF.

The genes are TRBV5-1 and TRBJ1-4, with TRBD1 matching over 8 bases. V lost 2 bases and J lost 0; bases outside the gene matches: 3. Germline values: CDR1 SGHRS, CDR2 YFSETQ. The CDR3 covers 16 residues. In DNA form, the CDR3 reads TGCGCCAGCAGCTTTGCAGGGGGCACAACTAATGAAAAACTGTTTTTT. Translation: CASSFAGGTTNEKLFF.

The chain links TRBV7-9 to TRBJ2-2; 10 positions agree with TRBD1. The CDR3 length is 17 residues. After removal of 2 bases from V and 2 bases from J, the junction contained 5 bases not matched to a gene. Per the germline V gene, CDR1 is SEHNR and CDR2 is FQNEAQ (reference sequence). This CDR3 reads CASSLIGTGVNTGELFF. CDR3 DNA: TGTGCCAGCAGCTTAATCGGGACAGGGGTAAACACCGGGGAGCTGTTTTTT.